The next 26 T cell receptor beta chains were all read from a single sample in a study of blood T cell repertoires in COVID-19. Produced via immunoSEQ multiplex PCR; TCRdb's table is partial and in-frame only. The top ten hold roughly 37% of the sample, which has over 85,000 clones, 85% seen once. Specimen: peripheral blood. These receptor sequences come from an elderly man with acute or convalescent COVID-19.

V and J are TRBV7-2 and TRBJ2-3; D possibly corresponds to TRBD2 (6 bases). The germline gives CDR1 SGHTA, CDR2 FQGNSA. The V end was cut by 6 bases, the J end by 2 bases, with 15 bases between. CDR3 size: 15 residues. In nucleotides, the CDR3 is TGTGCCAGCAGTCCCGGGACTCCTTTCACAGATACGCAGTATTTT. Protein sequence: CASSPGTPFTDTQYF.

The chain carries TRBV6-5 and TRBJ2-7; TRBD1 matches 7 bases. The CDR3 is made up of 13 amino acids. Germline CDR1 is MNHEY and CDR2 is SVGAGI. The junction had 4 bases not matched to a gene; V was cut back by 5 bases and J by 3 bases. The CDR3 coding sequence is TGTGCCAGCAGTCGGGACAGCAACTACGAGCAGTACTTC. This codes for CASSRDSNYEQYF.

The V and J genes are TRBV4-2 and TRBJ1-5; 9 positions agree with TRBD1. The CDR3 totals 18 residues. The V gene's germline CDR1 is LGHNA and CDR2 YNFKEQ. The ends lost 1 base at V and 6 bases at J; junction bases unmatched: 13. The CDR3 DNA reads as TGTGCCAGCAGCCAAGGATTTTGGGGACAGGGTGGCGGTCAGCCCCAGCATTTT. Translation gives CASSQGFWGQGGGQPQHF.

The V and J genes are TRBV12-3 or TRBV12-4 and TRBJ1-2; no reliable D call. Trimming removed 7 bases at V and 7 bases at J, with 10 bases between. The CDR3 runs to 11 residues. CDR3 in amino acids: CASKGAVGYTF. CDR3 DNA sequence: TGTGCCAGCAAGGGAGCAGTTGGCTACACCTTC.

This rearrangement joins TRBV19 to TRBJ1-5, with a possible D match to TRBD1 (6 bases). The CDR3 is made up of 15 amino acids. Trimming removed 0 bases from V and 6 bases from J, with 12 bases in between. Germline CDR1 and CDR2: LNHDA and SQIVND (reference sequence). CDR3 sequence (DNA): TGTGCCAGTAGTATAGACAACAGGGCGGTTCAGCCCCAGCATTTT. Amino acids: CASSIDNRAVQPQHF.

V is TRBV21-1 and J is TRBJ2-4; TRBD1 reflects the table's D call only, with no check against the DNA. TRBV21-1 is termed a pseudogene. This CDR3 region has 19 residues. CDR3 sequence (DNA): TGTGCCAGCAGCAATAAGGGGAGGGACAGGGGGTTAGCCAAAAACATTCAGTACTTC. As protein: CASSNKGRDRGLAKNIQYF.

J is TRBJ1-1 and V is TRBV3-1 (or the pseudogene TRBV3-2); 8 nucleotides match TRBD1. V shed 5 bases and J 1 base; nucleotides not matched to a gene: 6. This CDR3 has 15 residues. The germline V gene has CDR1 LGHDT and CDR2 YNNKEL (reference sequence). For the CDR3, the DNA is TGTGCCAGCAGCGTCGCGACAGGGGCGAACACTGAAGCTTTCTTT. Amino acids: CASSVATGANTEAFF.

The chain employs TRBV5-1 and TRBJ1-4, with TRBD1 matching 9 bases. This CDR3 comprises 17 residues. V shed 4 bases, J shed 3 bases, and the junction held 10 bases outside the gene matches. Germline V CDR1 and CDR2: SGHRS, YFSETQ. The CDR3 spells CASSAYPGQGSNEKLFF. CDR3 DNA sequence: TGCGCCAGCAGCGCGTATCCGGGACAGGGCTCTAATGAAAAACTGTTTTTT.

The V call is TRBV7-9, the J call TRBJ1-3; D perhaps matches TRBD1 (5 bases). Germline CDR1 SEHNR, CDR2 FQNEAQ (reference sequence). There are 17 residues in the CDR3. The V and J ends lost 2 bases and 6 bases respectively, with 20 bases between them. The CDR3 nucleotides read TGTGCCAGCAGCTTAATGGGCGGCTGGACATCCGAAAACACCATATATTTT. The encoded protein is CASSLMGGWTSENTIYF. Full variable domain (remainder filled in from reference TRBV7-9 and TRBJ1-3): DTGVSQNPRHKITKRGQNVTFRCDPISEHNRLYWYRQTLGQGPEFLTYFQNEAQLEKSRLLSDRFSAERPKGSFSTLEIQRTEQGDSAMYLCASSLMGGWTSENTIYFGEGSWLTVV.

V and J are TRBV10-1 and TRBJ2-1; no firm D call. This CDR3 has 15 amino acids. Germline CDR1 is WNHNN and CDR2 is SYGVQD (reference sequence). V lost 3 bases, J lost 3 bases, and 12 bases lay in between. DNA of the CDR3: TGCGCCAGCAGTGATTCGAGAGATATCTACAATGAGCAGTTCTTC. It codes for CASSDSRDIYNEQFF.

This sequence joins TRBV4-1 and TRBJ2-3, with 9 bases that match TRBD2. Germline assignment: CDR1 MGHRA and CDR2 YSYEKL. There are 17 residues in the CDR3. The V gene end was trimmed by 0 bases and the J gene end by 2 bases; junction bases not matched to a gene: 6. CDR3 protein: CASSQDRLAGNTDTQYF. The CDR3 nucleotides read TGCGCCAGCAGCCAAGACCGTCTAGCGGGGAACACAGATACGCAGTATTTT.

This chain joins TRBV6-5 and TRBJ1-2; tentative D call: TRBD1 (5 bases). The V gene's germline CDR1 is MNHEY and CDR2 SVGAGI. The CDR3 totals 15 residues. Trimming shortened V by 4 bases and J by 4 bases, and 16 bases separated the two germline ends. In nucleotides, the CDR3 is TGTGCCAGCAGTTCCAGCGGGCAGGGTGGCTATGGCTACACCTTC. Protein: CASSSSGQGGYGYTF.

The chain is built from TRBV27 and TRBJ1-6; 10 bases align to TRBD1. Germline CDR1 and CDR2: MNHEY and SMNVEV (reference sequence). The CDR3 is made up of 16 amino acids. Losses at the gene ends were 6 bases for V and 10 bases for J; bases not matched to a gene: 12. The CDR3 reads CASRQDRGWDISPLHF. The DNA of the CDR3 is TGTGCCAGCAGGCAGGACAGGGGGTGGGATATCTCACCCCTCCACTTT.

In this sample, this clone turned up once. This chain links TRBV7-2 with TRBJ1-2; 9 bases align to TRBD1. The CDR3 contains 15 residues. Germline V gene sequence: CDR1 SGHTA, CDR2 FQGNSA. The trim removed 0 bases at V and 2 bases at J, leaving 1 base unmatched. The DNA for the CDR3 is TGTGCCAGCAGCTTAGCGGGACAGGGAAACTATGGCTACACCTTC. Its translation is CASSLAGQGNYGYTF.

The chain links TRBV19 to TRBJ2-1; the D gene is possibly TRBD2 (6 bases). The CDR3 loop spans 11 amino acids. Per the germline V gene, CDR1 is LNHDA and CDR2 is SQIVND (reference sequence). V lost 3 bases and J lost 12, with 9 bases in between. CDR3: CASSIGTVQFF. The CDR3 DNA reads as TGTGCCAGTAGTATTGGGACTGTGCAGTTCTTC.

This clone was counted a single time. The chain links TRBV6-6 to TRBJ2-7; maybe TRBD1 (6 bases). Trimming removed 1 base from V and 6 bases from J, with 10 bases in between. Germline V gene lookup returns CDR1 MNHNY and CDR2 SVGAGI (reference sequence). CDR3 length: 13 residues. The CDR3 region is CASSYLQGGEQYF. DNA for the CDR3: TGTGCCAGCAGTTACTTACAGGGTGGCGAGCAGTACTTC.

The V gene is TRBV19, the J gene TRBJ2-1; TRBD2 matches at 10 bases. CDR1 is LNHDA and CDR2 is SQIVND in the germline V gene (reference sequence). J lost 5 bases, V lost 6 bases, and 7 bases had no gene match. This CDR3 comprises 15 residues. The CDR3 nucleotides read TGTGCCAGTAGCTTAACTAGCGGGAAGAACAATGAGCAGTTCTTC. Protein sequence: CASSLTSGKNNEQFF.

The rearrangement joins TRBV30 to TRBJ1-2; TRBD1 matches 9 bases. This CDR3 contains 14 residues. In germline, CDR1 is GTSNPN, CDR2 SVGIG (reference sequence). Trimming removed 4 bases from V and 0 bases from J; junction bases left unmatched: 3. CDR3 region: CAWKGTGSNYGYTF. In DNA form, the CDR3 reads TGTGCCTGGAAAGGGACAGGGTCTAACTATGGCTACACCTTC. Full variable domain (rest looked up from reference TRBV30 and TRBJ1-2): SQTIHQWPATLVQPVGSPLSLECTVEGTSNPNLYWYRQAAGRGLQLLFYSVGIGQISSEVPQNLSASRPQDRQFILSSKKLLLSDSGFYLCAWKGTGSNYGYTFGSGTRLTVV.

The chain employs TRBV6-2 or TRBV6-3 and TRBJ2-7, with 8 positions matching TRBD2. In germline, CDR1 is MNHEY, CDR2 SVGEGT. CDR3 length: 18 amino acids. The ends lost 0 bases at V and 4 bases at J; junction bases unmatched: 14. This CDR3 reads CASSYSLFGERELYEQYF. Written as DNA, the CDR3 is TGTGCCAGCAGTTACTCTCTTTTCGGTGAGCGGGAGCTATACGAGCAGTACTTC.

The chain combines TRBV7-3 with TRBJ2-1; 9 bases agree with TRBD2. The CDR3 contains 15 residues. Looked up from germline, CDR1 is SGHTA and CDR2 is FQGTGA. After removal of 0 bases from V and 5 bases from J, the junction contained 2 bases not matched to a gene. CDR3 DNA: TGTGCCAGCAGCTTAACTAGCGGGGGTAACAATGAGCAGTTCTTC. This translates into CASSLTSGGNNEQFF.

This clone has more than one count but fewer than ten. The rearrangement joins TRBV4-1 to TRBJ2-1; TRBD1 is a possible D gene (6 bases). The CDR3 consists of 16 residues. The germline gives CDR1 MGHRA, CDR2 YSYEKL. V lost 3 bases, J lost 3 bases, and 15 bases lay in between. The CDR3 loop is CASSQIGTKFYNEQFF. The DNA for the CDR3 is TGCGCCAGCAGCCAGATCGGGACAAAATTCTACAATGAGCAGTTCTTC.

This chain connects TRBV6-2 or TRBV6-3 to TRBJ2-1; the D gene is possibly TRBD2 (5 bases). CDR3 length: 17 residues. Trimming cost V 0 bases and J 5 bases, with 17 bases left between them. CDR1 and CDR2 from the germline V gene are MNHEY and SVGEGT. CDR3 protein: CASSYSPSGVQHNEQFF. In nucleotides, the CDR3 is TGTGCCAGCAGTTACTCGCCCTCCGGGGTGCAACACAATGAGCAGTTCTTC.

A single count supports this clone. This chain uses TRBV9 with TRBJ1-6; perhaps TRBD1 as D (6 bases). The CDR3 runs 15 residues. Per germline, CDR1 SGDLS and CDR2 YYNGEE. The ends were cut back, 0 bases at V and 9 bases at J, with 13 bases in the middle. CDR3 sequence (DNA): TGTGCCAGCAGCGTAGTTTCAGGGGTGGGTTCACCCCTCCACTTT. It specifies CASSVVSGVGSPLHF.

This clone turned up a few times. The V call is TRBV5-1, the J call TRBJ1-1; 8 bases are a match to TRBD1. In germline, CDR1 is SGHRS, CDR2 YFSETQ. V was pared by 7 bases and J by 1 base, with 3 bases of the junction left unmatched. CDR3 length equals 13 residues. CDR3 sequence: CASRQGRNTEAFF. In DNA form, the CDR3 reads TGCGCCAGCCGACAGGGGAGGAACACTGAAGCTTTCTTT.

The V call is TRBV11-1, the J call TRBJ2-7; 11 bases map to TRBD1. The CDR3 length is 16 residues. Germline V gene data show CDR1 as SGHAT and CDR2 as FQDESV (reference sequence). V shed 4 bases, J shed 3 bases, and the junction held 8 bases outside the gene matches. The CDR3 DNA reads TGTGCCAGCAGCTACGGACAGGGGGCTATTTTCTACGAGCAGTACTTC. Translation: CASSYGQGAIFYEQYF. Full variable domain (remainder filled in from reference TRBV11-1 and TRBJ2-7): EAEVAQSPRYKITEKSQAVAFWCDPISGHATLYWYRQILGQGPELLVQFQDESVVDDSQLPKDRFSAERLKGVDSTLKIQPAELGDSAMYLCASSYGQGAIFYEQYFGPGTRLTVT.

The chain links TRBV11-3 to TRBJ2-2; possibly TRBD2 for D (6 bases). CDR3 length: 14 residues. Per germline, CDR1 SGHNT and CDR2 YENEEA. The V and J ends lost 5 bases and 7 bases respectively, with 14 bases between them. The CDR3 reads CASSVGTLDGELFF. The CDR3, as DNA: TGTGCCAGCAGCGTCGGGACTCTCGACGGGGAGCTGTTTTTT.